This paragraph covers one TCR beta chain sequence. At the DNA level, this CDR3 is encoded by other sequences in the same sample as well. TCRdb's copy holds only in-frame clones and misses some; the assay was immunoSEQ multiplex PCR. The sample has roughly 130,000 clones, around 87% seen once. The length of the CDR3 is 13 residues. V shed 3 bases and J shed 0 bases, with 5 bases lying between them. The germline gives CDR1 MNHEY, CDR2 SMNVEV (reference sequence). The sample is drawn from a study of T cell responses to AZD1222 COVID-19 vaccine. This TCR derives from an adult in good health. V gene TRBV27 combines with J gene TRBJ1-1, with D unresolved. Sequenced here: peripheral blood, sampled on day 0 of AZD1222 vaccination. The CDR3 region is CASSFRVNTEAFF. Written as DNA, the CDR3 is TGTGCCAGCAGTTTTCGCGTGAACACTGAAGCTTTCTTT.